These T cell receptor beta chains were read from a single sample in a study of blood T cell repertoires in COVID-19. Measured with immunoSEQ multiplex PCR; TCRdb has only the in-frame clones, and not every one. The top ten hold 8.5% to 12% of the sample, which has about 330,000 clones, 85% to 90% seen once. The sequencing sample was made of PBMCs or T cells enriched from blood (not recorded which). These receptor sequences come from a woman younger than 35 who had recovered from COVID-19. Both conserved end residues are part of each CDR3. Each record gives: J gene, D gene, V gene, clone size, CDR3 DNA, CDR3 protein. A D gene is named only where the DNA matches it firmly. Some rows have no size entry. The others give once, few or many, or a class for an expanded clone.

TRBJ2-3 . TRBV7-6 . TGTGCCAGCAGCCCATACAGGGAACGCACAGATACGCAGTATTTT CASSPYRERTDTQYF
TRBJ2-1 TRBD1 TRBV18 . TGTGCCAGCTCAGAGGGACAGGGTTACAATGAGCAGTTCTTC CASSEGQGYNEQFF
TRBJ2-2 TRBD1 TRBV7-3 . TGTGCCAGCAGCCCCTTTGGGACAGCGAACACCGGGGAGCTGTTTTTT CASSPFGTANTGELFF
TRBJ2-1 . TRBV27 . TGTGCCAGCAGTCTTAGCTCCTACAATGAGCAGTTCTTC CASSLSSYNEQFF
TRBJ1-4 . TRBV2 . TGTGCCAGCAGCGGCACAGGAGTGAATGAAAAACTGTTTTTT CASSGTGVNEKLFF
TRBJ2-3 . TRBV9 once TGTGCCAGCAGCTTAATCGGGGATCTCACAGATACGCAGTATTTT CASSLIGDLTDTQYF
TRBJ1-1 . TRBV15 . TGTGCCACCAGCAGACAGCCTACAGGAACTGAAGCTTTCTTT CATSRQPTGTEAFF
TRBJ2-1 TRBD2 TRBV7-9 few TGTGCCAGCAGTTTACTAGCGGGAGGGCCGAATGAGCAGTTCTTC CASSLLAGGPNEQFF
TRBJ1-1 . TRBV6-5 . TGTGCCAGCAACGGCGGGGGGTCGAACACTGAAGCTTTCTTT CASNGGGSNTEAFF
TRBJ2-2 TRBD1 TRBV9 . TGTGCCAGCAGCGTGGAAGGGGGCGGTAGTATGTGGACCGGGGAGCTGTTTTTT CASSVEGGGSMWTGELFF
TRBJ2-2 TRBD2 TRBV5-4 once TGTGCCGGATCTAGCGGGGGGGGAAACACCGGGGAGCTGTTTTTT CAGSSGGGNTGELFF
TRBJ2-7 TRBD1 TRBV7-9 few TGTGCCAGCAGGGCGGACAGGGGCCGAGCCTACGAGCAGTACTTC CASRADRGRAYEQYF
TRBJ1-2 . TRBV24-1 . TGTGCCACCAGTGATCCCTACTATGGCTACACCTTC CATSDPYYGYTF
TRBJ1-1 TRBD1 TRBV18 . TGTGCCAGCTCACCCTGGGACAGGGGTACTGAAGCTTTCTTT CASSPWDRGTEAFF
TRBJ1-2 TRBD1 TRBV30 . TGTGCCTGGATGGTCTTGGTGGGGACAGACTATGGCTACACCTTC CAWMVLVGTDYGYTF
TRBJ1-5 TRBD1 TRBV27 . TGTGCCAGCAGTTTATATTGGACAGGGGACTCCCAGCCCCAGCATTTT CASSLYWTGDSQPQHF
TRBJ1-4 TRBD1 TRBV6-5 . TGTGCCAGCAGTCCGGGACAGGGCGATGAAAAACTGTTTTTT CASSPGQGDEKLFF
TRBJ2-5 TRBD2 TRBV7-9 . TGTGCCACTAACTGGTTAGGCGGGAGGGGACCTCAAGAGACCCAGTACTTC CATNWLGGRGPQETQYF
TRBJ1-5 TRBD1 TRBV18 . TGTGCCAGCTCACCACCCGGACAGGGACGTCAGCCCCAGCATTTT CASSPPGQGRQPQHF
TRBJ1-1 . TRBV5-6 . TGTGCCAGCAGTTCAGGACAAGGGGCTGGTTTCTTT CASSSGQGAGFF
TRBJ1-6 . TRBV19 few TGTGCCAGCTCACAGCTTAAATTTAATTCACCCCTCCACTTT CASSQLKFNSPLHF
TRBJ1-4 TRBD1 TRBV5-5 . TGTGCCAGCAGCGGCCCCGGGACAGGGCCTGAAAAACTGTTTTTT CASSGPGTGPEKLFF
TRBJ1-2 TRBD1 TRBV10-3 . TGTGCCATCAGTGTCCGGGACAGTCCCCTCCCCTATGGCTACACCTTC CAISVRDSPLPYGYTF
TRBJ2-3 TRBD2 TRBV6-6 . TGTGCCAGCAGTTACTTAACTAGCGGGAACGCGCAGTATTTT CASSYLTSGNAQYF
TRBJ2-2 TRBD2 TRBV3-1/TRBV3-2 . TGTGCCAGCAGCCATGTAGCGGGATCCGGGGAGCTGTTTTTT CASSHVAGSGELFF
TRBJ1-6 . TRBV5-1 few TGCGCCAGCAGCCACACCGGCAGGGCGGCCTATAATTCACCCCTCCACTTT CASSHTGRAAYNSPLHF
TRBJ2-1 . TRBV5-8 . TGTGCCAGCAGCCCAGACACGGGATGGGGCAATGAGCAGTTCTTC CASSPDTGWGNEQFF
TRBJ1-2 . TRBV9 . TGTGCCAGCAGCGGCCAGGACAGACCCAGCTATGGCTACACCTTC CASSGQDRPSYGYTF
TRBJ2-1 TRBD2 TRBV12-5 . TGTGCTAGTGGTTTGGGCCCAAGCGGGAGCCGCTACAATGAGCAGTTCTTC CASGLGPSGSRYNEQFF
TRBJ1-1 . TRBV30 . TGTGCCTGGGCTGACGGACAGCGGACTGAAGCTTTCTTT CAWADGQRTEAFF
TRBJ2-1 TRBD1 TRBV6-5 . TGTGCCAGCAGTTCCGGACAGGGGTCCTACAATGAGCAGTTCTTC CASSSGQGSYNEQFF
TRBJ2-6 TRBD1 TRBV9 . TGTGCCAGCAGCTTTGGGCTGGACAGGGTGGGCTCTGGGGCCAACGTCCTGACTTTC CASSFGLDRVGSGANVLTF
TRBJ1-2 . TRBV15 . TGTGCCACCAGCAGAGATCGTGGCAGGTATGGCTACACCTTC CATSRDRGRYGYTF
TRBJ2-1 TRBD2 TRBV6-2/TRBV6-3 . TGTGCCAGCAGTTACGCCGGGACTAGCGGGAGGGGAGGGTACAATGAGCAGTTCTTC CASSYAGTSGRGGYNEQFF
TRBJ1-2 . TRBV30 . TGTGCCTGGGGAACCCCACGAGTCGGAACGGGTAACTATGGCTACACCTTC CAWGTPRVGTGNYGYTF
TRBJ1-1 TRBD1 TRBV28 . TGTGCCAGCAGTTCAGGGGGCGTGAACACTGAAGCTTTCTTT CASSSGGVNTEAFF
TRBJ2-7 TRBD1 TRBV5-1 . TGCGCCAGCAGCCGGACAGGAGGCGAGCAGTACTTC CASSRTGGEQYF
TRBJ2-1 TRBD2 TRBV30 . TGTGCCTGGAGGGGGACTAGCGGGGGTCACTCCTACAATGAGCAGTTCTTC CAWRGTSGGHSYNEQFF
TRBJ1-1 . TRBV30 . TGTGCCTGGAGTGTTCTCCTCGAATACACCCTGAACACTGAAGCTTTCTTT CAWSVLLEYTLNTEAFF
TRBJ1-1 TRBD1 TRBV15 . TGTGCCACCAGCAGAGGGACAGGGGGAAACACTGAAGCTTTCTTT CATSRGTGGNTEAFF
TRBJ2-4 . TRBV29-1 . TGCAGCGTTCTTGGGCAGGGACAAGGTATTCAGTACTTC CSVLGQGQGIQYF
TRBJ2-1 TRBD2 TRBV5-4 . TGTGCCAGCAGTTGGGGACTAGCGGGAGTTGGCTCCTACAATGAGCAGTTCTTC CASSWGLAGVGSYNEQFF
TRBJ1-2 TRBD1 TRBV9 . TGTGCCAGCAGCGCCCACGCCGGGACAGAATATGGCTACACCTTC CASSAHAGTEYGYTF
TRBJ2-7 . TRBV15 . TGTGCCACCAGCAGAGAGGTAGAAGGGAGCTACGAGCAGTACTTC CATSREVEGSYEQYF
TRBJ1-2 . TRBV13 . TGTGCCAGCAGCTTAGGCCTCTCAGGGACTAACTATGGCTACACCTTC CASSLGLSGTNYGYTF
TRBJ1-2 . TRBV18 . TGTGCCAGCTCAACAGACAGGACGAGTGGCTACACCTTC CASSTDRTSGYTF
TRBJ1-5 TRBD1 TRBV19 . TGTGCCAGTAGTATGGAAGGACAGGGGGTTAATCAGCCCCAGCATTTT CASSMEGQGVNQPQHF
TRBJ2-3 . TRBV3-1/TRBV3-2 . TGTGCCAGCAGCCAATCTAGCTTATCTAGCACAGATACGCAGTATTTT CASSQSSLSSTDTQYF
TRBJ1-3 . TRBV6-5 . TGTGCCGGTGTCGGGGACTCTGGAAACACCATATATTTT CAGVGDSGNTIYF
TRBJ1-5 TRBD1 TRBV5-8 . TGTGCCAGCAGCTTGTCGGGACAGCATAATCAGCCCCAGCATTTT CASSLSGQHNQPQHF
TRBJ1-2 TRBD1 TRBV25-1 . TGTGCCAGCAGTGTAGAGGGGACAGGGGGAAGGTATGGCTACACCTTC CASSVEGTGGRYGYTF
TRBJ2-7 TRBD2 TRBV6-6 . TGTGCCAGCAGTTCTAGCGGGGGGCCCGTCTCCTACGAGCAGTACTTC CASSSSGGPVSYEQYF
TRBJ1-3 . TRBV6-5 . TGTGCCAGCAGTTACACCCAGGGGAGAAACACCATATATTTT CASSYTQGRNTIYF
TRBJ2-1 TRBD1 TRBV25-1 . TGTGCCACCATACATCCGGGACAGAAGTACAATGAGCAGTTCTTC CATIHPGQKYNEQFF
TRBJ2-1 . TRBV28 . TGTGCCAGCAGTGGCTACAGCTCCTCCTCCTACAATGAGCAGTTCTTC CASSGYSSSSYNEQFF